The 28 T cell receptor beta chains reported below all come from one sample, sequenced in a study of shared clonotypes between healthy human individuals. This table comes from immunoSEQ multiplex PCR, and its TCRdb copy is limited to in-frame clones, with some not included. The sample yields about 2.4 million clones, approximately 90% seen once. Sequencing used naive CD4+ T cells sorted from blood. Specified subset: CD45RA+ positively selected. The source of these receptors is a young man in good health.

This clone was recorded only once. The V call is TRBV30, the J call TRBJ2-3; D ambiguous. The V end was cut by 2 bases, the J end by 4 bases, with 16 bases between. This CDR3 has 15 residues. The germline CDR1 and CDR2 sequences are GTSNPN and SVGIG (reference sequence). CDR3 amino acids: CAWSRIGSVADTQYF. CDR3 DNA sequence: TGTGCCTGGAGTCGGATTGGGTCTGTTGCAGATACGCAGTATTTT. The full variable domain, in which reference TRBV30 and TRBJ2-3 provide the parts outside the CDR3, is SQTIHQWPATLVQPVGSPLSLECTVEGTSNPNLYWYRQAAGRGLQLLFYSVGIGQISSEVPQNLSASRPQDRQFILSSKKLLLSDSGFYLCAWSRIGSVADTQYFGPGTRLTVL.

V and J are TRBV7-2 and TRBJ1-1; 8 nucleotides align to TRBD1. Germline V gene lookup returns CDR1 SGHTA and CDR2 FQGNSA. This CDR3 spans 16 amino acids. With V trimmed by 0 bases and J by 4 bases, 7 bases remained unmatched. DNA for the CDR3: TGTGCCAGCAGCTTAGCCCCGGACAGGGCGGGCACTGAAGCTTTCTTT. Its translation is CASSLAPDRAGTEAFF.

This clone was seen just once. The gene calls are TRBV18 and TRBJ2-6, with 8 bases aligning to TRBD1. CDR1 KGHSH and CDR2 LQKENI come from the germline V gene. V lost 4 bases and J lost 1; bases outside the gene matches: 12. This CDR3 region has 19 residues. CDR3 sequence (DNA): TGTGCCAGCTCACGTTCCCGGGACAGGACCTTTTCTGGGGCCAACGTCCTGACTTTC. Residues: CASSRSRDRTFSGANVLTF. Together with reference TRBV18 and TRBJ2-6, the CDR3 gives the full variable domain: NAGVMQNPRHLVRRRGQEARLRCSPMKGHSHVYWYRQLPEEGLKFMVYLQKENIIDESGMPKERFSAEFPKEGPSILRIQQVVRGDSAAYFCASSRSRDRTFSGANVLTFGAGSRLTVL.

The rearrangement links TRBV7-2 to TRBJ2-7, with D hard to call. V lost 1 base to trimming and J lost 2 bases, with 9 bases between them. The CDR3 extends over 14 amino acids. Germline values: CDR1 SGHTA, CDR2 FQGNSA. CDR3 DNA sequence: TGTGCCAGCAGCTTAGTCGGCTCGGCCTACGAGCAGTACTTC. This codes for CASSLVGSAYEQYF.

The rearrangement joins TRBV9 to TRBJ1-6; D is unresolved. Trimming took 6 bases from V and 8 from J, leaving 18 bases between them. Germline CDR1 reads SGDLS; CDR2 reads YYNGEE. CDR3 length: 15 residues. The CDR3 protein is CASIGLLLGYSPLHF. CDR3 nucleotides: TGTGCCAGCATCGGACTCCTGTTGGGGTATTCACCCCTCCACTTT.

The chain employs TRBV4-1 and TRBJ1-5, with D unresolved. The CDR3 length is 13 residues. The V end lost 3 bases, the J end lost 0 bases, and 3 bases lay between the germline ends. The germline V gene has CDR1 MGHRA and CDR2 YSYEKL. Here the CDR3 reads CASSQPSNQPQHF. CDR3 coding DNA: TGCGCCAGCAGCCAGCCTAGCAATCAGCCCCAGCATTTT.

This sequence joins TRBV7-2 and TRBJ2-3; 12 bases match TRBD2. Per the germline V gene, CDR1 is SGHTA and CDR2 is FQGNSA. The ends lost 6 bases at V and 3 bases at J; junction bases unmatched: 10. The CDR3 totals 17 residues. The CDR3 loop reads CASRLLLAGGGTDTQYF. The CDR3 nucleotides are TGTGCCAGCAGACTCCTCCTAGCGGGAGGGGGGACAGATACGCAGTATTTT.

The rearrangement links TRBV5-5 to TRBJ2-1; unclear D gene. The CDR3 loop spans 13 amino acids. Germline V gene lookup returns CDR1 SGHKS and CDR2 YYEKEE (reference sequence). V was shortened by 1 base and J by 5 bases, with 7 bases between the two germline ends. The CDR3 DNA sequence: TGTGCCAGCAGCTTGAACCCCAACAATGAGCAGTTCTTC. Its protein product is CASSLNPNNEQFF.

The gene calls are TRBV5-1 and TRBJ2-5; D is unclear. The CDR3 totals 15 residues. V dropped 4 bases and J dropped 5 bases, with 18 bases sitting between them. Per the germline V gene, CDR1 is SGHRS and CDR2 is YFSETQ. The CDR3 coding sequence is TGCGCCAGCAGCCCGAGTCCACAAGTTGGGGAGACCCAGTACTTC. Amino acid sequence: CASSPSPQVGETQYF.

The chain carries TRBV13 and TRBJ2-1, with TRBD1 identical over 7 bases. The CDR3 contains 16 residues. Trimming cost V 3 bases and J 5 bases; bases outside gene matches: 10. From germline, CDR1 is PRHDT and CDR2 FYEKMQ (reference sequence). The CDR3 DNA follows: TGTGCCAGCAGCTTTGATCTTGAGGGGGCTCACAATGAGCAGTTCTTC. Translating gives CASSFDLEGAHNEQFF.

The table lists this clone with a few counts. The chain combines TRBV6-1 with TRBJ1-5; D unresolved. The CDR3 length is 13 residues. Trimming stripped 2 bases from V and 0 bases from J, with 2 bases between. Per germline, CDR1 MNHNS and CDR2 SASEGT. The CDR3 is CASSEYSNQPQHF. In nucleotides, the CDR3 is TGTGCCAGCAGTGAATATAGCAATCAGCCCCAGCATTTT.

As DNA, the CDR3 is TGTGCCAGCAGCGCCGGGACTCCGCGAAAACTGTTTTTT. It is translated as CASSAGTPRKLFF. The genes are TRBV7-2 and TRBJ1-4; possibly TRBD1 for D (5 bases). Germline CDR1 and CDR2: SGHTA and FQGNSA. The ends were cut back, 5 bases at V and 10 bases at J, with 14 bases in the middle. The CDR3 covers 13 residues.

The V and J genes are TRBV9 and TRBJ2-2; D gene unclear. The CDR3 extends over 15 amino acids. Germline V lookup: CDR1 SGDLS, CDR2 YYNGEE. Between the trimmed V and J ends, which lost 0 bases and 3 bases, there was a span of 9 bases. The CDR3 is CASSVAGHYTGELFF. The DNA for the CDR3 is TGTGCCAGCAGCGTAGCGGGCCATTACACCGGGGAGCTGTTTTTT.

J is TRBJ1-2 and V is TRBV10-1, with D hard to call. The CDR3 extends over 15 amino acids. V was cut by 4 bases and J by 2 bases, with 14 bases left in between. The germline V gene encodes CDR1 WNHNN and CDR2 SYGVQD (reference sequence). The CDR3 here is CASSADRGRNYGYTF. The CDR3, as DNA: TGCGCCAGCAGTGCGGACCGAGGCAGAAACTATGGCTACACCTTC.

The chain combines TRBV6-5 with TRBJ2-2; 8 bases are a match to TRBD2. The CDR3 sequence is 15 residues long. J gave up 0 bases and V 6 bases, and 3 bases lay outside the gene matches. Germline V CDR1 and CDR2: MNHEY, SVGAGI. This CDR3 is CASSLGLANTGELFF. CDR3 DNA: TGTGCCAGCAGCCTGGGACTAGCGAACACCGGGGAGCTGTTTTTT.

The CDR3 is CASSTQGKANEKLFF. In DNA, the CDR3 is TGTGCCAGCAGTACCCAGGGGAAGGCTAATGAAAAACTGTTTTTT. The V call is TRBV6-6, the J call TRBJ1-4; D is possibly TRBD1 (6 bases). V shed 5 bases and J shed 3 bases, with 13 bases lying between them. The CDR3 runs 15 residues. CDR1 is MNHNY and CDR2 is SVGAGI in the germline V gene (reference sequence).

The chain employs TRBV13 and TRBJ2-7, with TRBD1 matching over 8 bases. Per germline, CDR1 PRHDT and CDR2 FYEKMQ (reference sequence). After removal of 6 bases from V and 4 bases from J, the junction contained 11 bases not matched to a gene. This CDR3 has 15 residues. CDR3: CASRRGQGMTYEQYF. The CDR3 DNA follows: TGTGCCAGCAGGCGTGGACAGGGAATGACGTACGAGCAGTACTTC.

This sequence joins TRBV28 and TRBJ2-7; tentative D call: TRBD1 (5 bases). The length of the CDR3 is 15 residues. V was cut by 6 bases and J by 7 bases, with 22 bases left in between. Looked up from germline, CDR1 is MDHEN and CDR2 is SYDVKM. CDR3 bases: TGTGCCAGCAGAGACTTCGGCCAGGGCCCGGAGGAGCAGTACTTC. Translating gives CASRDFGQGPEEQYF.

V and J are TRBV6-1 and TRBJ1-6; D gene ambiguous. This CDR3 spans 14 amino acids. In germline, CDR1 is MNHNS, CDR2 SASEGT. V was trimmed by 0 bases and J by 7 bases, leaving 7 bases between them. The CDR3 DNA reads as TGTGCCAGCAGTGAAGCTGCCATCAATTCACCCCTCCACTTT. Protein product: CASSEAAINSPLHF.

This clone has just a few counts. This specimen includes other DNA sequences encoding the same CDR3. The V call is TRBV30, the J call TRBJ1-4; D not certain. CDR3 length equals 14 residues. Germline assignment: CDR1 GTSNPN and CDR2 SVGIG (reference sequence). The V end was cut by 0 bases, the J end by 4 bases, with 9 bases between. The CDR3 nucleotides read TGTGCCTGGAGTGTACCCGGGCGTAATGAAAAACTGTTTTTT. This sequence encodes CAWSVPGRNEKLFF.

CDR3 sequence: CASSYGTTNEKLFF. The CDR3 nucleotides are TGTGCCAGTAGTTACGGGACAACTAATGAAAAACTGTTTTTT. The chain employs TRBV19 and TRBJ1-4; D gene uncertain. This CDR3 comprises 14 residues. The germline V gene has CDR1 LNHDA and CDR2 SQIVND (reference sequence). Trimming pared 5 bases from V and 0 bases from J, leaving 7 bases between.

This clone was found once. Distinct nucleotide sequences in the sample also encode this CDR3. The chain is built from TRBV7-2 and TRBJ1-5; TRBD1 might be the D (5 bases). V lost 2 bases and J lost 1, with 9 bases in between. CDR1 and CDR2 from the germline V gene are SGHTA and FQGNSA. This CDR3 contains 15 residues. CDR3 DNA sequence: TGTGCCAGCAGCTTAACCGGGGCGAGCAATCAGCCCCAGCATTTT. Protein product: CASSLTGASNQPQHF.

The genes are TRBV6-6 and TRBJ2-7; D may correspond to TRBD1 or TRBD2 (5 bases each). The germline V gene encodes CDR1 MNHNY and CDR2 SVGAGI (reference sequence). The V gene lost 2 bases and the J gene lost 0 bases, with 11 bases spanning the gap. The CDR3 is made up of 15 amino acids. CDR3: CASSYRDGTSYEQYF. Here the CDR3 DNA reads TGTGCCAGCAGTTACCGGGACGGGACCTCCTACGAGCAGTACTTC.

The chain employs TRBV7-9 and TRBJ2-1, with 7 bases lining up with TRBD2. The CDR3 covers 16 residues. Trimming cost V 3 bases and J 4 bases; bases outside gene matches: 9. Germline assignment: CDR1 SEHNR and CDR2 FQNEAQ (reference sequence). The chain's CDR3 is CASSFTSALLYNEQFF. CDR3 nucleotides: TGTGCCAGCAGCTTTACTAGCGCTTTGTTATACAATGAGCAGTTCTTC.

The chain combines TRBV18 with TRBJ1-2; 7 bases are a match to TRBD1. The length of the CDR3 is 15 residues. The germline V gene has CDR1 KGHSH and CDR2 LQKENI. The J segment lost 7 bases and the V segment lost 3 bases, leaving 11 bases of the junction unmatched. The CDR3 coding sequence is TGTGCCAGCTCACCTCCGACAGGGATGATTCCTGGCTACACCTTC. Encoded protein: CASSPPTGMIPGYTF.

As DNA, the CDR3 is TGCGCCAGCAGCCATGAGGGAGCGAACACCGGGGAGCTGTTTTTT. It translates to CASSHEGANTGELFF. This chain uses TRBV4-1 with TRBJ2-2; D might be TRBD2 (5 bases). Trimming removed 3 bases from V and 0 bases from J, with 8 bases in between. The V gene's germline CDR1 is MGHRA and CDR2 YSYEKL. The CDR3 covers 15 residues.

The chain's CDR3 is CASSFRTGGDTIYF. The CDR3 coding sequence is TGTGCCAGCAGCTTTCGGACAGGGGGAGACACCATATATTTT. The V gene is TRBV7-2, the J gene TRBJ1-3; 10 positions agree with TRBD1. V was clipped by 3 bases and J by 8 bases; unmatched bases: 4. The germline gives CDR1 SGHTA, CDR2 FQGNSA. The CDR3 runs to 14 residues.

This chain joins TRBV7-9 and TRBJ2-5; 8 nucleotides agree with TRBD2. V dropped 5 bases and J dropped 1; count of bases not matched to a gene: 9. Looked up from germline, CDR1 is SEHNR and CDR2 is FQNEAQ (reference sequence). This CDR3 has 16 amino acids. This chain's CDR3 is CASSQKRGTLQETQYF. The CDR3 coding sequence is TGTGCCAGCAGCCAAAAGCGGGGGACCCTCCAAGAGACCCAGTACTTC.